This TCR beta chain originates from a study of cytomegalovirus exposure and HLA in healthy donors. Study-wide background: A later analysis reported the roughly 130 validation repertoires used the same platform as the 666 first-cohort repertoires.

Some clones are missing from TCRdb's copy, which holds only in-frame ones; the method was immunoSEQ multiplex PCR. The table has fewer than 85,000 clones, 94% seen once. From germline, CDR1 is SGDLS and CDR2 YYNGEE. The CDR3 contains 14 residues. After removal of 4 bases from V and 8 bases from J, the junction contained 8 bases not matched to a gene. Sequenced input: PBMCs. The chain couples TRBV9 to TRBJ1-4; 7 nucleotides line up with TRBD1. The TCR originated in a woman aged 18-29 years in good health and CMV-seronegative. In DNA, the CDR3 is TGTGCCAGCAGCTTAGGGGGCCTACGGGAAAAACTGTTTTTT. Amino acid sequence: CASSLGGLREKLFF.